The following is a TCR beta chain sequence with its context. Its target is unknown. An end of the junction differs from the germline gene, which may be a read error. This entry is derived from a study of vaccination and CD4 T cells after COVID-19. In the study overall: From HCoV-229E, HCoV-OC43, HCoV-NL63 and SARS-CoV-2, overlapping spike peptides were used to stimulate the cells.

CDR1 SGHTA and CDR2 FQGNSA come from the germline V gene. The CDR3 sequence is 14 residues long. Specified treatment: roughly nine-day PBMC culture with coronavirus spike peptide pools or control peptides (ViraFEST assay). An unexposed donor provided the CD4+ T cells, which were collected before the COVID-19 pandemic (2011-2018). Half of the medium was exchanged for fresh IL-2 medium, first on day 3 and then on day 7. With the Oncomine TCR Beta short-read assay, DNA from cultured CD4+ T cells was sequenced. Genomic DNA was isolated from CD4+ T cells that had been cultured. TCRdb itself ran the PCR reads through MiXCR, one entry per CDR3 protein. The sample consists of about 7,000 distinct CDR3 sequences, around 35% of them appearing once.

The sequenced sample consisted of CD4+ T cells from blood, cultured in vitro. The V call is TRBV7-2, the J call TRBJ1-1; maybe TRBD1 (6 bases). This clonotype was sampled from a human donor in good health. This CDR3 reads CASSLRTVNAEAFF. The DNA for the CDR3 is TGTGCCAGCAGCTTGCGGACAGTGAACGCTGAAGCTTTCTTT.